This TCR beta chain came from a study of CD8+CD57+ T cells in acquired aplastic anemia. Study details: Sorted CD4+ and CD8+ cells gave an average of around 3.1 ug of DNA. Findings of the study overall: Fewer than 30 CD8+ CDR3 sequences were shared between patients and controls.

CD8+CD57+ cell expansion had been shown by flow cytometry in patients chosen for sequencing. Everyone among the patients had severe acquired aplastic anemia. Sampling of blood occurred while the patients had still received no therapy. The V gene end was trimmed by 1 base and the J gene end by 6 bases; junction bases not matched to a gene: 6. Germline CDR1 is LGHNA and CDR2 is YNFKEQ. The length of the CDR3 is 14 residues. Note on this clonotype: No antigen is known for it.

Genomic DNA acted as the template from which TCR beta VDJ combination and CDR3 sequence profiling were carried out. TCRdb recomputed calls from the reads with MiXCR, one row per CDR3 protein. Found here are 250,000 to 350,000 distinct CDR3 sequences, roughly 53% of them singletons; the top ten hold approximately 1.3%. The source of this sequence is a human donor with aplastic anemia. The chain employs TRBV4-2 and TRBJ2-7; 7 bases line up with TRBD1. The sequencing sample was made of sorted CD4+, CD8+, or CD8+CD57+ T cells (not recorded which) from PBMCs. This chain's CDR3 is CASSQARGPLEQYF. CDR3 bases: TGTGCCAGCAGCCAAGCTAGGGGGCCTCTCGAGCAGTACTTC.